This T cell receptor (beta chain) comes out of a study of cytomegalovirus exposure and HLA in healthy donors. This CDR3 comprises 11 residues. V was shortened by 5 bases and J by 4 bases, with 5 bases between the two germline ends. Germline V gene sequence: CDR1 SEHNR, CDR2 FQNEAQ (reference sequence). Produced via immunoSEQ multiplex PCR; TCRdb's table is partial and in-frame only. The sample includes about 150,000 clones, approximately 89% of them seen just once. Study findings and constraints: Despite most TCR sequences being rare, some public TCRs occurred in many donors. Researchers counted over 150 TCR beta chains as cytomegalovirus-associated.

Separate from the roughly 700-subject first cohort, the approximately 120-subject validation cohort was the one that the donors belonged to. A note on this clone: Its cognate antigen is unknown.

This TCR was recovered from a man between 18 and 35 years old in good health and CMV-seronegative. The rearrangement joins TRBV7-9 to TRBJ1-2; no definite D call. The sequencing sample was made of PBMCs. The CDR3 here is CASSPLYGYTF. The DNA for the CDR3 is TGTGCCAGCAGCCCCCTCTATGGCTACACCTTC.